The 21 T cell receptor beta chains below were found in one sample sequenced in a study of molecular identifiers for immune sequencing clone quantification. TCRdb re-called the PCR reads through MiXCR, storing one row per CDR3 protein. Among about 500,000 distinct CDR3 sequences listed, around 23% were seen once. The sample comprised naive CD8+ T cells from blood, with Jurkat cell RNA spiked in. Subset reported: FACS-sorted CD8+CD4-CCR7+CD45RA+ naive T cells. The origin of the receptors is a human donor in good health. Some libraries in this study had Jurkat cell RNA spiked in.

This clonotype was picked up a small number of times. The chain joins TRBV7-6 to TRBJ2-2; 9 bases fit TRBD1. The CDR3 is 19 amino acids. CDR1 is SGHVS, CDR2 FNYEAQ, per germline. Germline trimming cut 1 base from V and 4 bases from J; bases unmatched to any gene: 13. CDR3 bases: TGTGCCAGCAGCTTAGAAACAGGGGGCGAGATGGCGATCACCGGGGAGCTGTTTTTT. Encoded protein: CASSLETGGEMAITGELFF.

At least ten counts were recorded for this clonotype. V gene TRBV5-4 combines with J gene TRBJ2-4; no definite D call. From germline, CDR1 is SGHNT and CDR2 YYREEE (reference sequence). The length of the CDR3 is 17 residues. Between the trimmed V and J ends, which lost 3 bases and 2 bases, there was a span of 18 bases. The CDR3 coding sequence is TGTGCCAGCAGCTATATACCTTCCGACACCTCCAAAAACATTCAGTACTTC. It codes for CASSYIPSDTSKNIQYF.

Regarding this clonotype: This clone may be a read error of a much larger clone one base away. V and J are TRBV12-3 or TRBV12-4 and TRBJ1-5, with a tentative D call TRBD1 (6 bases). The CDR3 spans 17 residues. In nucleotides, the CDR3 is TGTCCCAGCAGTTTAGCTCGCGGGACATATAGCAATCAGCCCCAGCATTTT. Its translation: CPSSLARGTYSNQPQHF.

Points on this clonotype: This could be a read error, since a much larger clone is one nucleotide away. The CDR3 region has the DNA TGCGCCAGCAACTTGGCGATGGACGGTGAAGCTTTCTTT. The encoded protein is CASNLAMDGEAFF. The gene calls are TRBV5-1 and TRBJ1-1; D ambiguous. The V gene's germline CDR1 is SGHRS and CDR2 YFSETQ. CDR3 size: 13 residues.

The table lists this clonotype with a few counts. The chain recombines TRBV7-2 with TRBJ2-7, with 12 bases matching TRBD2. The germline CDR1 and CDR2 sequences are SGHTA and FQGNSA. CDR3 length: 16 residues. Trimming cost V 5 bases and J 5 bases; bases outside gene matches: 10. Written as DNA, the CDR3 is TGTGCCAGCAGCCCCCTGGTGGGACTAGCGGGCCACGAGCAGTACTTC. This translates into CASSPLVGLAGHEQYF. The whole variable domain, filled in from reference TRBV7-2 and TRBJ2-7, reads GAGVSQSPSNKVTEKGKDVELRCDPISGHTALYWYRQSLGQGLEFLIYFQGNSAPDKSGLPSDRFSAERTGGSVSTLTIQRTQQEDSAVYLCASSPLVGLAGHEQYFGPGTRLTVT.

This clonotype was detected only a few times. CDR3 bases: TGCGCCAGCAGCCAAGATCGGGGTGTTTACTACGAGCAGTACTTC. Protein product: CASSQDRGVYYEQYF. The chain carries TRBV4-3 and TRBJ2-7; tentative D call: TRBD2 (5 bases). Germline V gene data show CDR1 as LGHNA and CDR2 as YSLEER. The CDR3 is made up of 15 amino acids. V shed 0 bases and J shed 3 bases, with 12 bases lying between them.

With respect to this clonotype: A read error may be the cause here, since a much bigger clone is one base away. This sequence joins TRBV7-9 and TRBJ2-3, with TRBD1 matching 7 bases. The CDR3 covers 16 residues. Looked up from germline, CDR1 is SEHNR and CDR2 is FQNEAQ (reference sequence). V lost 5 bases, J lost 4 bases, and 12 bases stayed unmatched. The CDR3 region is CASSPEAGGVSDTQYF. The CDR3 bases are TGTGCCAGCAGCCCCGAGGCAGGGGGAGTCTCAGATACGCAGTATTTT.

This clonotype was counted only a few times. The J gene is TRBJ2-2, the V gene TRBV28; 7 bases match TRBD1. The CDR3 spans 15 residues. V lost 4 bases and J lost 7; bases outside the gene matches: 9. Germline-derived CDR1 and CDR2 are MDHEN and SYDVKM. CDR3 protein: CASSSAYRGDGELFF. The DNA for the CDR3 is TGTGCCAGCAGTTCGGCGTACAGGGGCGACGGGGAGCTGTTTTTT. Using reference TRBV28 and TRBJ2-2 for the parts outside the CDR3, the full variable domain is DVKVTQSSRYLVKRTGEKVFLECVQDMDHENMFWYRQDPGLGLRLIYFSYDVKMKEKGDIPEGYSVSREKKERFSLILESASTNQTSMYLCASSSAYRGDGELFFGEGSRLTVL.

CDR3 nucleotides: TGCAGTGCTAGCTGGGGGGGGGACCTTGAGACCCAGTACTTC. The encoded protein is CSASWGGDLETQYF. The rearrangement uses TRBV20-1 and TRBJ2-5; 7 bases fit TRBD2. J gave up 5 bases and V 3 bases, and 9 bases lay outside the gene matches. This CDR3 comprises 14 residues. Germline V CDR1 and CDR2: DFQATT, SNEGSKA (reference sequence).

V usage is TRBV5-6 and J usage is TRBJ2-7; 12 bases fit TRBD2. The CDR3 runs 16 residues. The V segment lost 0 bases and the J segment 4 bases; nucleotides outside the gene matches: 5. The germline CDR1 and CDR2 sequences are SGHDT and YYEEEE. In DNA, the CDR3 is TGTGCCAGCAGCTTGGGACTAGCGGGAGCTCGGTACGAGCAGTACTTC. Translation: CASSLGLAGARYEQYF.

This clonotype was recorded a few times. The rearrangement links TRBV20-1 to TRBJ2-5; D possibly corresponds to TRBD1 (5 bases). CDR3 size: 14 residues. CDR1 DFQATT and CDR2 SNEGSKA come from the germline V gene (reference sequence). The V and J ends lost 5 bases and 4 bases respectively, with 17 bases between them. The CDR3, as DNA: TGCAGTGCTTCAGACTTCAGGGTTGGAGAGACCCAGTACTTC. Its protein is CSASDFRVGETQYF.

This clonotype was detected ten times or more. The rearrangement links TRBV7-9 to TRBJ2-2, with 8 bases matching TRBD2. Germline values: CDR1 SEHNR, CDR2 FQNEAQ (reference sequence). The CDR3 spans 16 residues. V dropped 4 bases and J dropped 6; count of bases not matched to a gene: 10. Written as DNA, the CDR3 is TGTGCCAGCAGCTCCCGAGGACTAGCCCCGGCCGGGGAGCTGTTTTTT. Its protein product is CASSSRGLAPAGELFF.

This chain links TRBV12-3 or TRBV12-4 with TRBJ2-2; D ambiguous. V lost 5 bases and J 0 bases, leaving 13 bases between the germline ends. The CDR3 is 16 amino acids. The CDR3 spells CASSPFGQSNTGELFF. The CDR3 DNA follows: TGTGCCAGCAGTCCCTTTGGGCAGTCGAACACCGGGGAGCTGTTTTTT.

The gene calls are TRBV9 and TRBJ1-2; tentatively, D is TRBD1 (5 bases). Trimming removed 0 bases at V and 2 bases at J, with 14 bases between. Germline V gene lookup returns CDR1 SGDLS and CDR2 YYNGEE. The CDR3 loop spans 16 amino acids. The CDR3 coding sequence is TGTGCCAGCAGCGTAGAGTTCGGACACGACAACTATGGCTACACCTTC. It is translated as CASSVEFGHDNYGYTF.

In the case of this clonotype: This clone may be a read error of a much larger clone one base away. The chain employs TRBV12-3 or TRBV12-4 and TRBJ2-7; 8 nucleotides align to TRBD1. With V trimmed by 7 bases and J by 3 bases, 11 bases remained unmatched. The CDR3 extends over 15 amino acids. The CDR3 DNA sequence: TGTGCCAGCATAACAAGTCAGGGGGCCCACTACGAGCAGTACTTC. As protein: CASITSQGAHYEQYF.

Remarks on this clonotype: This may come from a read error, since a much larger clone is one base off. The CDR3 reads CASSTPLGRTAGVLFF. The CDR3, as DNA: TGTGCCAGCAGCACACCCCTGGGGCGAACAGCCGGGGTGCTGTTTTTT. The chain recombines TRBV12-3 or TRBV12-4 with TRBJ2-2; the D gene could be TRBD1 or TRBD2 (5 bases each). This CDR3 region has 16 residues.

This sequence joins TRBV7-9 and TRBJ2-7, with D hard to call. V was pared by 5 bases and J by 6 bases, with 14 bases between. Per the germline V gene, CDR1 is SEHNR and CDR2 is FQNEAQ (reference sequence). CDR3 length: 13 amino acids. Written as DNA, the CDR3 is TGTGCCAGCAGCCCCGGCCCGACCTCCGAGCAGTACTTC. Its translation: CASSPGPTSEQYF.

This clonotype was seen repeatedly, ten times or more. The chain recombines TRBV7-9 with TRBJ2-3; perhaps TRBD2 as D (5 bases). Trimming stripped 8 bases from V and 3 bases from J, with 9 bases between. Germline-derived CDR1 and CDR2 are SEHNR and FQNEAQ (reference sequence). The CDR3 sequence is 12 residues long. The CDR3 reads CASGRGTDTQYF. The CDR3 DNA reads as TGTGCCAGCGGGAGAGGGACAGATACGCAGTATTTT.

A few counts support this clonotype. V usage is TRBV12-3 or TRBV12-4 and J usage is TRBJ1-1; a weak D match, TRBD1 (6 bases). The CDR3 extends over 15 amino acids. The V end was cut by 3 bases, the J end by 5 bases, with 16 bases between. The chain's CDR3 is CASSFKGGAGTEAFF. CDR3 DNA: TGTGCCAGCAGTTTTAAGGGGGGCGCGGGGACTGAAGCTTTCTTT.

J is TRBJ2-7 and V is TRBV6-6; a possible D gene is TRBD2 (6 bases). The V and J ends lost 2 bases and 3 bases respectively, with 11 bases between them. Per the germline V gene, CDR1 is MNHNY and CDR2 is SVGAGI (reference sequence). This CDR3 spans 14 amino acids. This CDR3 is CASSYAGFNYEQYF. CDR3 nucleotides: TGTGCCAGCAGTTACGCGGGGTTCAACTACGAGCAGTACTTC.

J is TRBJ2-3 and V is TRBV3-1; 16 nucleotides align to TRBD2. The V and J ends lost 4 bases and 4 bases, in that order; junction bases with no gene match: 2. Germline loops: CDR1 LGHDT, CDR2 YNNKEL (reference sequence). The CDR3 length is 16 residues. The CDR3 protein is CASSRGTSGRADTQYF. The DNA of the CDR3 is TGTGCCAGCAGCCGCGGGACTAGCGGGAGGGCAGATACGCAGTATTTT.